The 27 T cell receptor beta chains below were found in one sample sequenced in a study of radiotherapy plus CTLA-4 blockade in lung cancer (dated by TCRdb to between 2017 and 2018). Libraries were constructed by the immunoSEQ multiplex PCR assay. This is the immuneACCESS table as TCRdb keeps it, with only in-frame sequences that have V and J called. A part of the clones is gone; compared with another copy, unresolved V genes explain less than half, and the rest is unexplained. This sample has around 45,000 clones in its table, and roughly 64% of those were observed once. In total, the top ten clones hold more than 20% of the sample. The specimen was peripheral blood, collected from a patient treated with radiotherapy plus ipilimumab. The receptors stem from a human donor with non-small cell lung cancer who had a partial response to radiotherapy plus ipilimumab.

This chain links TRBV5-6 with TRBJ2-7; 7 bases map to TRBD1. In germline, CDR1 is SGHDT, CDR2 YYEEEE. The CDR3 contains 15 residues. V lost 1 base and J lost 3; bases outside the gene matches: 7. The CDR3 bases are TGTGCCAGCAGCTTGTCCGGGACAGCCAACTACGAGCAGTACTTC. Protein product: CASSLSGTANYEQYF.

To note about this clone: Other DNA sequences in this sample translate to the same CDR3. The J gene is TRBJ1-1, the V gene TRBV5-1; possibly TRBD1 for D (6 bases). The germline V gene has CDR1 SGHRS and CDR2 YFSETQ. This CDR3 region has 12 residues. With 3 bases removed from V and 5 bases from J, the gap between germline ends came to 8 bases. This CDR3 is CASSSQGTEAFF. CDR3 nucleotides: TGCGCCAGCAGCTCACAGGGAACTGAAGCTTTCTTT.

The V call is TRBV11-3, the J call TRBJ2-2, with 7 bases lining up with TRBD1. Germline CDR1 reads SGHNT; CDR2 reads YENEEA. J was trimmed by 3 bases and V by 5 bases; bases with no gene match: 9. This CDR3 contains 16 residues. CDR3 loop: CASSPAKGAYTGELFF. CDR3 nucleotide sequence: TGTGCCAGCAGCCCCGCTAAGGGGGCGTACACCGGGGAGCTGTTTTTT.

V usage is TRBV6-5 and J usage is TRBJ2-7, with 7 positions matching TRBD1. Germline V lookup: CDR1 MNHEY, CDR2 SVGAGI. V lost 6 bases, J lost 3 bases, and 8 bases stayed unmatched. The CDR3 has 14 residues. As DNA, the CDR3 is TGTGCCAGCAGACCTCGACAGGGTTACTACGAGCAGTACTTC. This sequence encodes CASRPRQGYYEQYF.

The chain joins TRBV5-6 to TRBJ2-7, with TRBD1 identical over 11 bases. The trim removed 3 bases at V and 2 bases at J, leaving 10 bases unmatched. Germline values: CDR1 SGHDT, CDR2 YYEEEE. The CDR3 runs 17 residues. DNA for the CDR3: TGTGCCAGCAGCTCCAGGACAGGGGGCTATCTAGCCTACGAGCAGTACTTC. Its translation: CASSSRTGGYLAYEQYF.

This clone was picked up a small number of times. The chain carries TRBV7-2 and TRBJ2-3; TRBD2 aligns across 9 bases. The CDR3 contains 14 residues. The germline gives CDR1 SGHTA, CDR2 FQGNSA. Trimming removed 6 bases from V and 4 bases from J; junction bases left unmatched: 5. CDR3 in amino acids: CASRRGGLADTQYF. The CDR3 DNA is TGTGCCAGCAGGCGGGGGGGCCTCGCAGATACGCAGTATTTT. The full variable domain, rest sourced from reference TRBV7-2 and TRBJ2-3, is GAGVSQSPSNKVTEKGKDVELRCDPISGHTALYWYRQSLGQGLEFLIYFQGNSAPDKSGLPSDRFSAERTGGSVSTLTIQRTQQEDSAVYLCASRRGGLADTQYFGPGTRLTVL.

Within the sample, this clone is medium-sized (0.01 to 0.1%). The rearrangement uses TRBV4-1 and TRBJ1-2; possibly TRBD1 for D (6 bases). V was trimmed by 0 bases and J by 3 bases, leaving 11 bases between them. Germline lookup yields CDR1 MGHRA and CDR2 YSYEKL. CDR3 length: 15 amino acids. CDR3 in amino acids: CASSQERGYHYGYTF. DNA of the CDR3: TGCGCCAGCAGCCAAGAGAGGGGGTATCACTATGGCTACACCTTC.

This clone came up a few times. V gene TRBV4-1 combines with J gene TRBJ2-3; 8 bases agree with TRBD1. Germline assignment: CDR1 MGHRA and CDR2 YSYEKL. CDR3 size: 17 residues. J gave up 7 bases and V 4 bases, and 16 bases lay outside the gene matches. For the CDR3, the DNA is TGCGCCAGCAGCCGAGAATCCCGGGACAGGTTTATGCATACGCAGTATTTT. Protein sequence: CASSRESRDRFMHTQYF.

The rearrangement links TRBV29-1 to TRBJ2-7; 7 nucleotides agree with TRBD2. The germline V gene has CDR1 SQVTM and CDR2 ANQGSEA. The V gene end was trimmed by 4 bases and the J gene end by 6 bases; junction bases not matched to a gene: 9. The CDR3 totals 13 residues. The CDR3, as DNA: TGCAGCGTTGCCCCGGGGGGTGGAGGCGAGCAGTACTTC. Translation gives CSVAPGGGGEQYF.

The chain uses TRBV6-5 and TRBJ2-1; TRBD2 matches 7 bases. CDR1 MNHEY and CDR2 SVGAGI come from the germline V gene. The CDR3 has 13 amino acids. Trimming cost V 6 bases and J 6 bases; bases outside gene matches: 5. CDR3 sequence: CASSISGGNEQFF. In nucleotides, the CDR3 is TGTGCCAGCAGCATCTCGGGGGGCAATGAGCAGTTCTTC.

The chain joins TRBV6-1 to TRBJ1-6, with TRBD1 matching 9 bases. This CDR3 region has 14 residues. Unmatched junction bases numbered 4, after V lost 5 bases and J lost 8 bases. Germline CDR1 MNHNS, CDR2 SASEGT. CDR3 in amino acids: CASSKRTGDSPLHF. CDR3 nucleotide sequence: TGTGCCAGCAGTAAACGGACAGGGGATTCACCCCTCCACTTT.

The rearrangement links TRBV5-4 to TRBJ1-1; D uncertain. Per germline, CDR1 SGHNT and CDR2 YYREEE (reference sequence). The CDR3 contains 14 residues. Trimming cost V 6 bases and J 1 base, with 13 bases left between them. CDR3 DNA: TGTGCCAGCACCTTCTTCCCAGAGAACACTGAAGCTTTCTTT. It yields the protein CASTFFPENTEAFF.

The V and J genes are TRBV27 and TRBJ1-1; TRBD1 agrees at 7 bases. The germline V gene has CDR1 MNHEY and CDR2 SMNVEV (reference sequence). This CDR3 has 15 amino acids. Unmatched junction bases numbered 9, after V lost 5 bases and J lost 3 bases. The CDR3 nucleotides are TGTGCCAGCAGTCCTTTCAGGGGGGCGGACACTGAAGCTTTCTTT. Amino acids: CASSPFRGADTEAFF.

The gene calls are TRBV14 and TRBJ2-3; the match to TRBD2 covers 7 bases. The CDR3 spans 13 residues. The V and J ends lost 6 bases and 7 bases, in that order; junction bases with no gene match: 7. Germline CDR1 is SGHDN and CDR2 is FVKESK. The CDR3 coding sequence is TGTGCCAGCAGTCGGCGGGAGCGATATACGCAGTATTTT. Translating it yields CASSRRERYTQYF.

The chain links TRBV6-5 to TRBJ1-5; 7 bases are shared with TRBD1. Germline-derived CDR1 and CDR2 are MNHEY and SVGAGI. The V gene end was trimmed by 6 bases and the J gene end by 6 bases; junction bases not matched to a gene: 8. The CDR3 consists of 14 residues. CDR3 in DNA: TGTGCCAGCAGCCCCGACAGGGTAGGTCAGCCCCAGCATTTT. This translates into CASSPDRVGQPQHF.

This clone was observed a handful of times. The chain couples TRBV13 to TRBJ2-1; 11 nucleotides match TRBD2. The CDR3 length is 14 residues. V lost 3 bases and J lost 13; bases outside the gene matches: 8. The germline V gene has CDR1 PRHDT and CDR2 FYEKMQ (reference sequence). CDR3 coding DNA: TGTGCCAGCAGCTTGGAGACTAGCGGGGACCGACAGTTCTTC. Translation: CASSLETSGDRQFF.

The rearrangement uses TRBV28 and TRBJ1-6; 9 bases map to TRBD1. This CDR3 region has 16 residues. Germline V gives CDR1 MDHEN, CDR2 SYDVKM. Trimming cost V 3 bases and J 7 bases; bases outside gene matches: 7. CDR3 region: CASSLGTGQGNSPLHF. In DNA, the CDR3 is TGTGCCAGCAGTTTGGGGACAGGACAGGGGAATTCACCCCTCCACTTT.

Many counts were recorded for this clone. V is TRBV7-8 and J is TRBJ1-2; TRBD1 matches at 7 bases. CDR3 length equals 16 residues. The V gene end was trimmed by 2 bases and the J gene end by 5 bases; junction bases not matched to a gene: 11. Looked up from germline, CDR1 is SGHVS and CDR2 is FQNEAQ. CDR3 loop: CASSLTILQGTYGYTF. The DNA of the CDR3 is TGTGCCAGCAGCTTAACCATTCTACAGGGGACATATGGCTACACCTTC. The full variable domain, with the rest looked up from reference TRBV7-8 and TRBJ1-2, is GAGVSQSPRYKVAKRGQDVALRCDPISGHVSLFWYQQALGQGPEFLTYFQNEAQLDKSGLPSDRFFAERPEGSVSTLKIQRTQQEDSAVYLCASSLTILQGTYGYTFGSGTRLTVV.

This clone is medium-sized (0.01 to 0.1%). This chain connects TRBV7-2 to TRBJ2-7, with D possibly TRBD2 on 5 matching bases. This CDR3 has 12 residues. Germline CDR1 and CDR2: SGHTA and FQGNSA. V dropped 2 bases and J dropped 5 bases, with 7 bases sitting between them. The CDR3 coding sequence is TGTGCCAGCAGCTTACGGGGAAACGAGCAGTACTTC. It is translated as CASSLRGNEQYF. The full variable domain, in which reference TRBV7-2 and TRBJ2-7 provide the parts outside the CDR3, is GAGVSQSPSNKVTEKGKDVELRCDPISGHTALYWYRQSLGQGLEFLIYFQGNSAPDKSGLPSDRFSAERTGGSVSTLTIQRTQQEDSAVYLCASSLRGNEQYFGPGTRLTVT.

This rearrangement joins TRBV5-4 to TRBJ2-3, with D uncertain. Germline CDR1 and CDR2: SGHNT and YYREEE (reference sequence). V was clipped by 5 bases and J by 4 bases, with 20 bases between them. CDR3 length: 16 amino acids. CDR3 sequence reads: CASRPAERGSADTQYF. The CDR3 DNA sequence: TGTGCCAGCAGGCCTGCCGAGAGAGGCTCCGCAGATACGCAGTATTTT.

The CDR3: CASSFDSSYEQYF. The CDR3 DNA reads TGTGCCAGCAGCTTCGACTCCTCCTACGAGCAGTACTTC. The genes are TRBV7-8 and TRBJ2-7; D not certain. This CDR3 has 13 residues. The ends were cut back, 3 bases at V and 0 bases at J, with 6 bases in the middle. CDR1 and CDR2 from the germline V gene are SGHVS and FQNEAQ.

J is TRBJ1-2 and V is TRBV20-1, with no clear D. Germline V gene data show CDR1 as DFQATT and CDR2 as SNEGSKA (reference sequence). The CDR3 consists of 11 residues. Deletions cut 5 bases from V and 12 bases from J, with 16 bases between. CDR3 region: CSARHNEGNTF. Written as DNA, the CDR3 is TGCAGTGCTCGACATAATGAGGGAAACACCTTC.

Only a few counts were recorded for this clone. This sequence joins TRBV4-1 and TRBJ1-6; perhaps TRBD1 as D (5 bases). Trimming cost V 2 bases and J 8 bases, with 7 bases left between them. CDR1 and CDR2 (germline): MGHRA, YSYEKL. CDR3 length equals 13 residues. The CDR3 DNA follows: TGCGCCAGCAGCCAAACAGGCTATTCACCCCTCCACTTT. Protein product: CASSQTGYSPLHF.

There are a few counts of this clone. The rearrangement joins TRBV9 to TRBJ1-5; perhaps TRBD1 as D (6 bases). Germline CDR1 is SGDLS and CDR2 is YYNGEE. V was trimmed by 3 bases and J by 7 bases, leaving 17 bases between them. The CDR3 length is 15 residues. CDR3 protein: CASSADTGSGQPQHF. As DNA, the CDR3 is TGTGCCAGCAGCGCCGATACAGGGTCAGGACAGCCCCAGCATTTT. Full variable domain (rest looked up from reference TRBV9 and TRBJ1-5): DSGVTQTPKHLITATGQRVTLRCSPRSGDLSVYWYQQSLDQGLQFLIQYYNGEERAKGNILERFSAQQFPDLHSELNLSSLELGDSALYFCASSADTGSGQPQHFGDGTRLSIL.

The chain carries TRBV30 and TRBJ1-5, with TRBD1 as a possible D gene (5 bases). Germline values: CDR1 GTSNPN, CDR2 SVGIG (reference sequence). The CDR3 has 15 residues. V was clipped by 1 base and J by 7 bases, with 17 bases between them. CDR3 region: CAWSGGGPRNQPQHF. Here the CDR3 DNA reads TGTGCCTGGAGTGGGGGGGGACCGAGGAACCAGCCCCAGCATTTT.

J is TRBJ2-7 and V is TRBV2; TRBD1 agrees at 10 bases. CDR3 length: 13 amino acids. Germline V lookup: CDR1 SNHLY, CDR2 FYNNEI. V was pared by 9 bases and J by 5 bases, with 7 bases of the junction left unmatched. CDR3 DNA sequence: TGTGCCAGTACCGGGACAGGGGTTGACGAGCAGTACTTC. Protein: CASTGTGVDEQYF.

J is TRBJ1-2 and V is TRBV6-5; the D is unclear. The CDR3 spans 16 residues. With 0 bases removed from V and 2 bases from J, the gap between germline ends came to 13 bases. Germline CDR1 and CDR2: MNHEY and SVGAGI. The CDR3 DNA sequence: TGTGCCAGCAGTTACTCGAGTAGAGTTCGGAACTATGGCTACACCTTC. It codes for CASSYSSRVRNYGYTF.